The next 4 T cell receptor beta chains were all read from a single sample in a study of blood T cells in healthy people across ages. For the second PCR, which ran for about 7 to 11 cycles, a sample-barcoded 5' primer and a J-beta primer mix were used. TCRdb fed the 5' RACE reads into MiXCR, producing one record per CDR3 protein. This sample has more than 800,000 distinct CDR3 sequences, with 25% to 30% found just once. The source material was blood. These receptors all stem from a woman aged 80 or over in good health.

This clonotype has more than one count but fewer than ten. The V and J genes are TRBV16 and TRBJ1-2; D is unclear. The V and J ends lost 0 bases and 8 bases respectively, with 7 bases between them. Germline assignment: CDR1 KGHSY and CDR2 FQNENV. This CDR3 spans 12 amino acids. CDR3 in DNA: TGTGCCAGCAGCCAATCTACAGAGGGCTACACCTTC. It codes for CASSQSTEGYTF.

This clonotype was seen more than once but under ten times. V usage is TRBV6-2 or TRBV6-3 and J usage is TRBJ2-7; D might be TRBD1 or TRBD2, each matching 5 bases. CDR3 length: 15 amino acids. V was shortened by 6 bases and J by 4 bases, with 19 bases between the two germline ends. Germline assignment: CDR1 MNHEY and CDR2 SVGEGT. The CDR3 nucleotides are TGTGCCAGCAGACGACCCGGGACCGGAGGTTACGAGCAGTACTTC. Its protein product is CASRRPGTGGYEQYF.

This clonotype came up a few times. This rearrangement joins TRBV4-1 to TRBJ1-1, with a possible D match to TRBD1 (6 bases). The germline V gene has CDR1 MGHRA and CDR2 YSYEKL. The V end lost 0 bases, the J end lost 8 bases, and 16 bases lay between the germline ends. The CDR3 totals 15 residues. CDR3 region: CASSQEGSRGGEAFF. DNA for the CDR3: TGCGCCAGCAGCCAAGAGGGTAGCAGGGGAGGAGAAGCTTTCTTT.

In its sample, this clonotype was seen many times. The chain employs TRBV12-3 or TRBV12-4 and TRBJ2-4; D perhaps matches TRBD1 (5 bases). The CDR3 sequence is 16 residues long. Between the trimmed V and J ends, which lost 3 bases and 0 bases, there was a span of 12 bases. This chain's CDR3 is CASSLSGQLAKNIQYF. The CDR3 DNA sequence: TGTGCCAGCAGTTTGTCCGGACAACTAGCCAAAAACATTCAGTACTTC.